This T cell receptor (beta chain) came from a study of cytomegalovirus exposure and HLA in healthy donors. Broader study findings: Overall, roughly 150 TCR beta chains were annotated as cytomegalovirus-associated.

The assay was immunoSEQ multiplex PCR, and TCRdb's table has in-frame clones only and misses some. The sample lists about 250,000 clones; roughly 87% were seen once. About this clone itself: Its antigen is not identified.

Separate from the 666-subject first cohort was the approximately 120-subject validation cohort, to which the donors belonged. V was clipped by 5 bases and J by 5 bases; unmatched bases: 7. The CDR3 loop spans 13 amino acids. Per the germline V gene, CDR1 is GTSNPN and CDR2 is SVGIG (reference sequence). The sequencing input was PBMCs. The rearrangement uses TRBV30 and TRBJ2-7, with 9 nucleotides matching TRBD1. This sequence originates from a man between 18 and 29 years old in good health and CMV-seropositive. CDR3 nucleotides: TGTGCCTGGTCTGGACAGGGGTTGGACGAGCAGTACTTC. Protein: CAWSGQGLDEQYF.